The 7 T cell receptor beta chains presented below share a single source sample, sequenced in a study of regulatory T cells in long-lasting Graves disease. Described time point: newly diagnosed GD, antithyroid drugs for less than 3 months. The TCR library was made from RNA that had been extracted from PBMCs in TRIzol. The authors built TCR beta libraries using iRepertoire HTBI primers and Arm-PCR of CDR3 regions. TCRdb reprocessed the multiplex PCR reads via MiXCR and lists one record per CDR3 protein. The sample lists roughly 610,000 distinct CDR3 sequences, 15% to 20% occurring once. These sequences were also reported in another study, on T cells in Graves' hyperthyroidism and ophthalmopathy.

The starting material was peripheral blood mononuclear cells (PBMCs), obtained at new diagnosis, from a patient treated with antithyroid drugs. The receptors derive from a man in his late teens or twenties with Graves disease.

The chain employs TRBV7-9 and TRBJ1-4; perhaps TRBD1 as D (5 bases). Germline lookup yields CDR1 SEHNR and CDR2 FQNEAQ (reference sequence). The CDR3 has 13 amino acids. Trimming left V 5 bases short and J 8 bases short, with 12 bases between. CDR3 DNA: TGTGCCAGCAGCCAAGGGACTGGGGAAAAACTGTTTTTT. Translated: CASSQGTGEKLFF.

V gene TRBV4-1 combines with J gene TRBJ2-1; TRBD2 matches 9 bases. The trim removed 5 bases at V and 12 bases at J, leaving 8 bases unmatched. The germline V gene encodes CDR1 MGHRA and CDR2 YSYEKL. This CDR3 comprises 13 residues. This chain's CDR3 is CASSGVGAGGQFF. The CDR3 nucleotides read TGCGCCAGCAGCGGAGTGGGAGCGGGGGGGCAGTTCTTC.

This clonotype was seen ten or more times. The chain couples TRBV28 to TRBJ1-2; D not resolved. This CDR3 region has 15 residues. V was clipped by 6 bases and J by 4 bases, with 18 bases between them. Germline loops: CDR1 MDHEN, CDR2 SYDVKM. For the CDR3, the DNA is TGTGCCAGCAGGGGTTCAGGCTCGCCGTTCTATGGCTACACCTTC. It yields the protein CASRGSGSPFYGYTF.

On this clonotype: Since the CDR3 does not end with the conserved phenylalanine or tryptophan, this likely comes from a read error. V is TRBV29-1 and J is TRBJ1-1, with D possibly TRBD1 on 6 matching bases. The CDR3 length is 13 residues. Looked up from germline, CDR1 is SQVTM and CDR2 is ANQGSEA. The CDR3 DNA follows: TGCGGCGGCCGGGGACACAGGAACACTGAAGCTTTCCTT. It specifies CGGRGHRNTEAFL.

The gene calls are TRBV6-1 and TRBJ1-5, with TRBD1 matching over 7 bases. V was clipped by 7 bases and J by 6 bases; unmatched bases: 6. This CDR3 region has 13 residues. Germline loops: CDR1 MNHNS, CDR2 SASEGT. The CDR3 loop reads CASTRDSVQPQHF. CDR3 nucleotides: TGTGCCAGCACCCGGGACAGTGTTCAGCCCCAGCATTTT.

The chain couples TRBV29-1 to TRBJ2-1; 8 bases map to TRBD1. CDR1 and CDR2 (germline): SQVTM, ANQGSEA. This CDR3 has 13 amino acids. V gave up 6 bases and J gave up 6 bases; unmatched junction bases: 7. CDR3 DNA sequence: TGCAGCGTCACGACAGGGGCCCCCAATGAGCAGTTCTTC. This sequence encodes CSVTTGAPNEQFF.

In its sample, this clonotype was seen many times. This chain joins TRBV18 and TRBJ1-5; possible D gene TRBD1, 5 bases. V lost 2 bases to trimming and J lost 2 bases, with 19 bases between them. CDR3 length equals 18 residues. Germline V gene data show CDR1 as KGHSH and CDR2 as LQKENI. The CDR3 loop is CASSPGAGGLVGNQPQHF. CDR3 sequence (DNA): TGTGCCAGCTCACCAGGGGCAGGTGGTCTCGTCGGCAATCAGCCCCAGCATTTT.